This T cell receptor (beta chain) was profiled in a study of neurological immune-mediated disorders. TCRdb analysed the 5' RACE reads with MiXCR anew, one entry per CDR3 protein. Among some 60,000 distinct CDR3 sequences listed, over 8.5% were seen once. Time point specified: longitudinal time-point 1 (baseline). Trimming took off 6 bases at V and 3 bases at J, with 11 bases between the two ends. This CDR3 has 13 residues. This clonotype was seen at least ten times. The V and J genes are TRBV12-3 or TRBV12-4 and TRBJ1-1; the D is unclear. Sequenced: PBMCs. The sequence was obtained from a male donor with HTLV-1-associated myelopathy (HAM/TSP). The CDR3 coding sequence is TGTGCCAGCAGCCACAAAATGGACACTGAAGCTTTCTTT. Protein: CASSHKMDTEAFF.